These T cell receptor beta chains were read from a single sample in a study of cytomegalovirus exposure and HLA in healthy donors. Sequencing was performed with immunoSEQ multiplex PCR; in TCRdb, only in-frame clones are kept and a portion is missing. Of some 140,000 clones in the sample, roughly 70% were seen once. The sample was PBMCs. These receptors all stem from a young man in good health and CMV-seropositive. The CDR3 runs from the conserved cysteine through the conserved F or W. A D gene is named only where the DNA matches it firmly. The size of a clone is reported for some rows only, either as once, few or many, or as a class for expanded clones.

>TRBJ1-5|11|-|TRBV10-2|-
CATRLGRSVYF
TGCGCCACCAGGCTTGGCAGGTCGGTTTATTTT
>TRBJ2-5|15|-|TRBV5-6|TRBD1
CASSFPGTDKETQYF
TGTGCCAGCAGCTTTCCTGGGACAGACAAAGAGACCCAGTACTTC
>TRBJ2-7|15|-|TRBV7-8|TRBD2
CASSPLARHSYEQYF
TGTGCCAGCAGCCCACTAGCGCGACATTCCTACGAGCAGTACTTC
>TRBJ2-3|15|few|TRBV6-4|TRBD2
CASRDGLAGPDTQYF
TGTGCCAGCAGGGATGGACTAGCGGGGCCTGATACGCAGTATTTT
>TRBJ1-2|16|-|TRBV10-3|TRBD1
CAITPNGQGTVYGYTF
TGTGCCATCACCCCAAACGGACAGGGAACGGTCTATGGCTACACCTTC
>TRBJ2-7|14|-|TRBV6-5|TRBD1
CASRTGQVPYEQYF
TGTGCCAGCAGAACCGGACAGGTGCCCTACGAGCAGTACTTC
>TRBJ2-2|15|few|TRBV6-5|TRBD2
CASRPGLANTGELFF
TGTGCCAGCAGGCCGGGACTAGCGAATACCGGGGAGCTGTTTTTT
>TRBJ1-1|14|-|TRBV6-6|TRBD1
CASSPGQGDTEALF
TGTGCCAGCAGTCCTGGACAGGGGGACACTGAAGCTCTCTTT
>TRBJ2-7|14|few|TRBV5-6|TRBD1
CASSYGTGRYEQYF
TGTGCCAGCAGCTATGGGACAGGCCGATACGAGCAGTACTTC
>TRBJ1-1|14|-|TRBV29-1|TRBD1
CSVLSRGPGTEAFF
TGCAGCGTCCTTTCGAGGGGGCCGGGAACTGAAGCTTTCTTT
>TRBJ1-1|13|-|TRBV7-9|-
CASSGPRGTEAFF
TGTGCCAGCAGCGGCCCCCGCGGCACTGAAGCTTTCTTT
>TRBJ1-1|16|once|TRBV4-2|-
CASTVSLGASLTEAFF
TGTGCCAGCACCGTGAGCCTGGGGGCGAGTTTAACTGAAGCTTTCTTT
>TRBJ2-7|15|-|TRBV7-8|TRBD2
CASSSRRLADYEQYF
TGTGCCAGCAGCTCCCGTCGACTAGCGGACTACGAGCAGTACTTC
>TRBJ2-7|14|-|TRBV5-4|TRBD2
CASRVREDSYEQYF
TGTGCCAGCAGGGTTCGGGAGGACTCCTACGAGCAGTACTTC
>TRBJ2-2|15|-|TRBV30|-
CAWTPGGANTGELFF
TGTGCCTGGACCCCCGGCGGGGCGAACACCGGGGAGCTGTTTTTT
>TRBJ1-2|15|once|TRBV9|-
CASSVNRENNYGYTF
TGTGCCAGCAGCGTAAACAGGGAGAATAACTATGGCTACACCTTC
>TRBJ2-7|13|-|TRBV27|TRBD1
CASRRDRGWEQYF
TGTGCCAGCAGGAGGGACAGGGGATGGGAGCAGTACTTC
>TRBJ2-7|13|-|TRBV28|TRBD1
CASSSGQGYEQYF
TGTGCCAGCAGTTCAGGACAGGGCTACGAGCAGTACTTC
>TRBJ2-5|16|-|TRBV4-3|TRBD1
CASSQDRGTGYETQYF
TGCGCCAGCAGCCAAGATCGCGGGACAGGGTACGAGACCCAGTACTTC
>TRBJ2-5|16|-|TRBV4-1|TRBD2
CASSQGAGGGGETQYF
TGCGCCAGCAGCCAAGGCGCCGGGGGGGGCGGGGAGACCCAGTACTTC
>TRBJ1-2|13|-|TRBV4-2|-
CASSQHGAYGYTF
TGTGCCAGCAGCCAACATGGGGCCTATGGCTACACCTTC
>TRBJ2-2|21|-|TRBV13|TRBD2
CASSLYRRTSGRAVFPGELFF
TGTGCCAGCAGCCTATACCGGAGGACTAGCGGGAGGGCCGTGTTCCCCGGGGAGCTGTTTTTT
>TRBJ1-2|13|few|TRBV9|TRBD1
CASSVGTGEGYTF
TGTGCCAGCAGCGTAGGGACAGGGGAAGGCTACACCTTC
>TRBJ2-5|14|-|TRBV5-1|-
CASSLGYQGETQYF
TGCGCCAGCAGCTTGGGGTATCAGGGAGAGACCCAGTACTTC
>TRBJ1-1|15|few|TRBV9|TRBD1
CASSVVGTGDSEAFF
TGTGCCAGCAGCGTAGTCGGGACAGGGGACTCTGAAGCTTTCTTT
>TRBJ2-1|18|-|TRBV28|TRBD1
CASSLLGRTGVNKDEQFF
TGTGCCAGCAGTTTATTGGGCAGGACAGGGGTGAATAAGGATGAGCAGTTCTTC
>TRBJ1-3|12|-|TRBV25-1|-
CASSEYRGTIYF
TGTGCCAGCAGTGAATATAGGGGGACCATATATTTT
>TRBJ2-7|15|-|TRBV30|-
CAWSVGGAASYEQYF
TGTGCCTGGAGTGTTGGCGGGGCTGCCTCCTACGAGCAGTACTTC
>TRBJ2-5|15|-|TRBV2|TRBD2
CASMTTSGIQETQYF
TGTGCCAGCATGACGACTAGCGGGATACAAGAGACCCAGTACTTC
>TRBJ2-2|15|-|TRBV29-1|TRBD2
CSVEEGGGISGELFF
TGCAGCGTTGAAGAGGGCGGGGGAATTTCCGGGGAGCTGTTTTTT
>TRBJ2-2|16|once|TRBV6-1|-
CASSEERLVLSGELFF
TGTGCCAGCAGTGAAGAGCGACTAGTATTAAGCGGGGAGCTGTTTTTT
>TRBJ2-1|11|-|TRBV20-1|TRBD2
CSARTSGEQFF
TGCAGTGCCCGGACTAGCGGAGAGCAGTTCTTC
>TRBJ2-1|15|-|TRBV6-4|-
CASSTLGGRRHEQFF
TGTGCCAGCAGCACACTCGGGGGTAGGAGACATGAGCAGTTCTTC
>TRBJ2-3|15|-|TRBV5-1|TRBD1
CASSLRQGAEDTQYF
TGCGCCAGCAGCTTGCGGCAGGGGGCCGAGGATACGCAGTATTTT
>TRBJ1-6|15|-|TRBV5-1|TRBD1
CASSLGTGGGSPLHF
TGCGCCAGCAGCTTGGGGACAGGGGGTGGTTCACCCCTCCACTTT
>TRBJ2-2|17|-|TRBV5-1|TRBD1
CASSSTGGALGTGELFF
TGCGCCAGCAGCTCCACAGGGGGCGCGTTGGGGACCGGGGAGCTGTTTTTT
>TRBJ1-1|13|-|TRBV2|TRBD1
CASSKTGGIEAFF
TGTGCCAGCAGTAAGACAGGGGGCATTGAAGCTTTCTTT
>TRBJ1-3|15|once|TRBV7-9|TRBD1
CASSSEGQGRNTIYF
TGTGCCAGCAGCTCAGAGGGACAGGGTAGAAACACCATATATTTT
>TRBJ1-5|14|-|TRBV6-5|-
CASSYGQGNQPQHF
TGTGCCAGCAGTTACGGTCAGGGTAATCAGCCCCAGCATTTT